This record covers a single TCR beta chain. The clone's antigen remains unknown. No base quality values were provided; no much bigger clone lies one nucleotide off. The data were obtained in a study of immune cell composition in non-small cell lung cancer (dated by TCRdb to 2015 to 2018). Looking at the study overall: Histologic subtype was assigned using H&E plus p63, CK5, Napsin A and TTF-1 immunohistochemistry, mainly lung adenocarcinoma or squamous cell carcinoma. TCR-beta sequencing from Adaptive Biotechnologies was done on a few dozen paired sets of NSCLC tumour and non-adjacent lung specimens and on 20 to 30 tumour-only specimens. For supplementary cohort #1, made up of some eleven lung adenocarcinoma cases, paired tumour/lung TCR-beta sequencing was done and TIL populations were generated so that tumour reactivity could be assessed. Several tumour specimens with TCR-beta data were rare histological subtypes and were excluded from the subtype comparisons.

Points the paper makes about the study in general: Compared with lung adenocarcinoma tumours, lung squamous cell carcinoma showed significantly higher Top 10 clone scores and productive clonality. The reactivity cohort was only approximately 9 cases, and tumour-reactive clones were not shown to share sequences with the dominant in vivo tumour-associated clones. No significant correlation was found between tumour TCR-beta clonality and smoking pack-years. In about 11 adenocarcinoma cases, maximal tumour-associated clone frequency correlated strongly with TIL tumour reactivity, whereas overall clonality did not. Nearly half of NSCLC cases had tumour-associated clones >0.5%, found in around a third of adenocarcinomas compared with about 80% of squamous carcinomas.

TCR-beta CDR3 regions were amplified from genomic DNA by a two-step multiplex PCR, with the second step adding Illumina-compatible adaptors. TCR-beta immunosequencing was performed on an Illumina platform as a commercial immunoSEQ service. In the original analysis: Repertoires were described by productive clonality and by Top 10 Clones, which is the percentage of T-cell templates coming from the ten most frequent sequences. Values for productive clonality spanned 0 to 1, where a value of 1 indicated a monoclonal population. Using log10 scatter plots, tumour-associated clones were identified as sequences that made up at least 0.1% of tumour T-cell templates yet were absent from the matched non-adjacent lung. Analyses were done in GraphPad Prism7 and R, with Student's t-tests for two-group comparisons, ANOVA for stages, and linear regression for relationships. TCRdb retrieved this table from immuneACCESS and kept in-frame rearrangements only. Not all clones are present; in checked studies, unresolved V genes account for under half, and no reason is known for the remainder. V, J and clone size were drawn from that table, and D and trimming were deduced from the DNA. A total of a few thousand clones appear in this sample, approximately 80% of them only once. The leading ten clones occupy 13% to 15% of the sample.

From frozen aliquots of unsorted single-cell suspensions, genomic DNA was isolated using the QIAamp DNA kit. The tumour samples consisted of surgically resected non-small cell lung cancer tissue. Tissues were received within 2 hours of resection and were immediately processed into single-cell suspensions. Tissue was broken up mechanically, digested enzymatically with DNase I, collagenase I and hyaluronidase for 30 minutes at 37 degrees C, and then filtered and RBC-lysed. The V end gives up 0 bases and the J end 8 bases, leaving 8 bases in the junction not matched to a gene. From the germline V gene, CDR1 is SGDLS and CDR2 is YYNGEE. Measured from the cysteine to the phenylalanine, the CDR3 is 16 residues long. Solely the CDR3 DNA is kept, with 48 bases framed from the first base.

The clonotype comes from a human donor with non-small cell lung cancer. Sequences were obtained from lung tumor tissue. The rearranged segments are TRBV9 and TRBJ2-1, with 10 bases matching TRBD2. The bases read TGTGCCAGCAGCGTAGAGGCTAGCGGGAGTGGGCATGAGCAGTTCTTC. Protein translation: CASSVEASGSGHEQFF.